Shown below are 11 T cell receptor beta chains from a single sample sequenced in a study of shared clonotypes between healthy human individuals. TCRdb keeps only in-frame clones here, not all; method: immunoSEQ multiplex PCR. The sample holds some 980,000 clones, around three quarters seen once. The sample taken for sequencing was memory CD4+ T cells sorted from blood. The subset was: CD45RA-negative fraction. Receptors originate from a man aged 18 to 35 in good health.

The V and J genes are TRBV5-1 and TRBJ2-5; D might be TRBD1 (7 bases). Trimming took 3 bases from V and 5 from J, leaving 14 bases between them. CDR3 size: 14 residues. Looked up from germline, CDR1 is SGHRS and CDR2 is YFSETQ. The CDR3 spells CASSSGQAGETQYF. CDR3 nucleotides: TGCGCCAGCAGCTCCGGACAGGCGGGGGAGACCCAGTACTTC.

The CDR3 DNA reads TGTGCCAGCAGCCAAAACCAGTACACTGAAGCTTTCTTT. Protein sequence: CASSQNQYTEAFF. J is TRBJ1-1 and V is TRBV7-3, with unresolved D. Looked up from germline, CDR1 is SGHTA and CDR2 is FQGTGA. The V gene lost 5 bases and the J gene lost 3 bases, with 10 bases spanning the gap. This CDR3 is built from 13 residues.

At least ten counts were recorded for this clone. The chain combines TRBV6-5 with TRBJ1-1, with D hard to call. Per the germline V gene, CDR1 is MNHEY and CDR2 is SVGAGI. V was shortened by 6 bases and J by 0 bases, with 8 bases between the two germline ends. The CDR3 runs 13 residues. This CDR3 reads CASRNGMNTEAFF. As DNA, the CDR3 is TGTGCCAGCAGGAACGGAATGAACACTGAAGCTTTCTTT.

The chain joins TRBV6-6 to TRBJ1-5; the match to TRBD1 covers 9 bases. Trimming removed 5 bases from V and 6 bases from J; junction bases left unmatched: 8. This CDR3 has 15 amino acids. Looked up from germline, CDR1 is MNHNY and CDR2 is SVGAGI (reference sequence). The CDR3 sequence is CASSPGQGWTQPQHF. The CDR3 bases are TGTGCCAGCAGTCCCGGACAGGGGTGGACTCAGCCCCAGCATTTT.

V and J are TRBV29-1 and TRBJ1-5, with D tentatively TRBD1 (5 bases). Germline values: CDR1 SQVTM, CDR2 ANQGSEA. The CDR3 extends over 14 amino acids. Trimming stripped 6 bases from V and 2 bases from J, with 14 bases between. The CDR3 is CSVRLGVGNQPQHF. The CDR3, as DNA: TGCAGCGTCCGCCTGGGGGTGGGCAATCAGCCCCAGCATTTT. Combining the CDR3 with reference TRBV29-1 and TRBJ1-5 gives the whole variable domain SAVISQKPSRDICQRGTSLTIQCQVDSQVTMMFWYRQQPGQSLTLIATANQGSEATYESGFVIDKFPISRPNLTFSTLTVSNMSPEDSSIYLCSVRLGVGNQPQHFGDGTRLSIL.

The V call is TRBV27, the J call TRBJ2-3; D is ambiguous. Germline lookup yields CDR1 MNHEY and CDR2 SMNVEV (reference sequence). CDR3 length equals 13 residues. The V and J ends lost 6 bases and 1 base respectively, with 8 bases between them. The CDR3 region is CASRGPGTDTQYF. CDR3 coding DNA: TGTGCCAGCAGAGGACCAGGCACAGATACGCAGTATTTT.

The V call is TRBV19, the J call TRBJ2-7, with D possibly matching TRBD2 (6 bases). V was cut by 7 bases and J by 2 bases, with 15 bases left in between. Germline V lookup: CDR1 LNHDA, CDR2 SQIVND (reference sequence). CDR3 size: 14 residues. In DNA, the CDR3 is TGTGCCAGTACCCCCGGGGGACCTCCCTACGAGCAGTACTTC. Translated, it gives CASTPGGPPYEQYF. Supplemented by reference TRBV19 and TRBJ2-7, the full variable domain reads DGGITQSPKYLFRKEGQNVTLSCEQNLNHDAMYWYRQDPGQGLRLIYYSQIVNDFQKGDIAEGYSVSREKKESFPLTVTSAQKNPTAFYLCASTPGGPPYEQYFGPGTRLTVT.

This clone came up a few times. The J gene is TRBJ2-3, the V gene TRBV19; D is perhaps TRBD2 (6 bases). V shed 9 bases and J shed 1 base, with 14 bases lying between them. This CDR3 is 14 amino acids long. The germline V gene encodes CDR1 LNHDA and CDR2 SQIVND (reference sequence). The CDR3 nucleotides read TGTGCCAGCGCTCGCGGGGCAGGCACAGATACGCAGTATTTT. It translates to CASARGAGTDTQYF.

The chain uses TRBV5-1 and TRBJ2-7; 9 positions match TRBD1. From germline, CDR1 is SGHRS and CDR2 YFSETQ. J was trimmed by 2 bases and V by 0 bases; bases with no gene match: 3. The CDR3 totals 15 residues. CDR3 DNA sequence: TGCGCCAGCAGCTTGGAGGGACAGGGCCCCTACGAGCAGTACTTC. This translates into CASSLEGQGPYEQYF.

The chain recombines TRBV10-3 with TRBJ2-7; 10 bases match TRBD2. Germline V CDR1 and CDR2: ENHRY, SYGVKD. V was clipped by 6 bases and J by 5 bases; unmatched bases: 4. The CDR3 has 13 residues. The CDR3 sequence is CAIRIAGGNEQYF. Written as DNA, the CDR3 is TGTGCCATCAGAATAGCGGGGGGCAACGAGCAGTACTTC.

The rearrangement links TRBV5-5 to TRBJ2-7; D not certain. Trimming shortened V by 3 bases and J by 4 bases, and 14 bases separated the two germline ends. CDR3 length equals 14 residues. Germline CDR1 is SGHKS and CDR2 is YYEKEE (reference sequence). The CDR3 loop reads CASSSDRMGYEQYF. CDR3 DNA sequence: TGTGCCAGCAGCTCGGACCGCATGGGGTACGAGCAGTACTTC.